This T cell receptor (beta chain) was retrieved from a study of blood T cell repertoires in COVID-19. V lost 4 bases and J lost 0, with 13 bases in between. Germline values: CDR1 MNHNY, CDR2 SVGAGI (reference sequence). CDR3 length: 16 residues. Generated by immunoSEQ multiplex PCR, the TCRdb table keeps only in-frame clones and is missing some. The sample records around 150,000 clones, roughly 85% being singletons. The chain is built from TRBV6-6 and TRBJ1-5, with a possible D match to TRBD1 (6 bases). Input material: PBMCs or T cells enriched from blood (not recorded which). The receptor comes from a woman aged 45-65 years who had recovered from COVID-19. CDR3 protein: CASSSPGQISNQPQHF. The CDR3 DNA reads as TGTGCCAGCAGTTCCCCGGGACAAATTAGCAATCAGCCCCAGCATTTT.